This record looks at one T cell receptor beta chain sequence and its context. Per germline, CDR1 MDHEN and CDR2 SYDVKM. V dropped 4 bases and J dropped 4 bases, with 17 bases sitting between them. The CDR3 is made up of 15 amino acids. This sample was included in a study of T cell changes during pregnancy in multiple sclerosis. The repertoire was sequenced with immunoSEQ multiplex PCR; TCRdb's copy has only in-frame clones and lacks some. This sample has 50,000 or so clones, with 80% to 95% found just once. The sample here was peripheral blood, taken in the third trimester of pregnancy. The TCR was taken from a female donor with multiple sclerosis, enrolled in a pregnancy study. The chain carries TRBV28 and TRBJ2-7, with D tentatively TRBD2 (5 bases). The CDR3 nucleotides read TGTGCCAGCAGTTCCGTGGGGAGATTATCGTACGAGCAGTACTTC. The encoded protein is CASSSVGRLSYEQYF.